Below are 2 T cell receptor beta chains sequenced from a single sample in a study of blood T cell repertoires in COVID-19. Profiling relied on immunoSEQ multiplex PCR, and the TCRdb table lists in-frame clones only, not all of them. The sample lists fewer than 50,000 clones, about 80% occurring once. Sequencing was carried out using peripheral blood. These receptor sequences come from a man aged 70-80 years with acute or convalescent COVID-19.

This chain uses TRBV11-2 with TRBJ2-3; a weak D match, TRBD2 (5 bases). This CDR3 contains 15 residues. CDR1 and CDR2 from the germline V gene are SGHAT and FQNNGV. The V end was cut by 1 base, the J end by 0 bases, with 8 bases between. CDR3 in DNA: TGTGCCAGCAGCTTAGTCAGGACTAGCACAGATACGCAGTATTTT. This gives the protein CASSLVRTSTDTQYF.

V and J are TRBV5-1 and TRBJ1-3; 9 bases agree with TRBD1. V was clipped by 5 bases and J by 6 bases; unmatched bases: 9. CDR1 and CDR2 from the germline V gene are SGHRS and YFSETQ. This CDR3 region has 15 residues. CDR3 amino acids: CASSRTGGGENTIYF. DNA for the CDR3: TGCGCCAGCAGTCGTACAGGGGGCGGCGAAAACACCATATATTTT.